This T cell receptor (beta chain) was sequenced for a study of blood T cell repertoires in COVID-19. Turning to the study itself: The cDNA or gDNA used as material had been derived from T cells, B-cell-depleted T cells, or PBMCs.

Trimming shortened V by 5 bases and J by 7 bases, and 23 bases separated the two germline ends. In germline, CDR1 is MDHEN, CDR2 SYDVKM. CDR3 length equals 17 residues. Original processing methods: It was from reference gene primer amplification that nucleated cell counts were estimated. The protocol was immunoSEQ multiplex PCR, while the TCRdb copy is restricted to in-frame clones and leaves out a portion. The V and J calls and clone size were taken over from that table, and D and trimming were inferred from the DNA. The table shows around 130,000 clones, with 85% to 90% occurring only once. Sequencing was performed on peripheral blood. This clonotype was sampled from a man aged 55 to 69 with acute or convalescent COVID-19. V and J are TRBV28 and TRBJ1-4; no clear D gene. DNA of the CDR3: TGTGCCAGCAGTCTAATAATCGGATCCACACCGGGTGAAAAACTGTTTTTT. Its translation is CASSLIIGSTPGEKLFF.